A selection of T cell receptor beta chains follows, all from one sample in a study of CD8+ T cells in alopecia areata. Assay used: immunoSEQ multiplex PCR; TCRdb lists only in-frame clones, some missing. The table has 95,000 to 110,000 clones, less than 90% seen once. Sequencing used CD8+ T cells sorted from blood, obtained at week 24, from a patient treated with tofacitinib. The receptors were gathered from a human donor with alopecia areata. CDR3s include the opening cysteine and the closing phenylalanine or tryptophan. The D gene is left open where the match is weak. Some rows mark clone size as missing; the rest say once, few, many or name a class of expanded clone.

CASSYGPLYEQYF	TGTGCCAGCAGCTATGGCCCACTGTACGAGCAGTACTTC	-	TRBV6-6	13	TRBJ2-7	-
CASSLAFEVVDTQYF	TGTGCCAGCAGCTTAGCGTTCGAGGTCGTAGATACGCAGTATTTT	-	TRBV7-2	15	TRBJ2-3	-
CASSATRSYEQYF	TGTGCCAGCAGCGCAACCAGATCCTACGAGCAGTACTTC	-	TRBV6-1	13	TRBJ2-7	-
CASSTGTGIGELFF	TGTGCCAGCAGCACCGGGACAGGCATCGGGGAGCTGTTTTTT	-	TRBV5-4	14	TRBJ2-2	TRBD1
CASSLGTGNGYTF	TGTGCCAGCAGCTTAGGGACAGGGAATGGCTACACCTTC	few	TRBV7-6	13	TRBJ1-2	TRBD1
CASSSPTSPSTDTQYF	TGTGCCAGCAGCTCCCCGACTAGCCCTAGCACAGATACGCAGTATTTT	-	TRBV7-9	16	TRBJ2-3	TRBD2
CASSQDMRGAPGGELFF	TGTGCCAGCAGCCAAGATATGCGGGGGGCCCCGGGCGGGGAGCTGTTTTTT	few	TRBV4-2	17	TRBJ2-2	TRBD2
CASRRTGDRNEQFF	TGTGCCAGCAGGAGGACAGGGGACCGGAATGAGCAGTTCTTC	-	TRBV2	14	TRBJ2-1	TRBD1
CASSFGRGAAYEQYF	TGTGCCAGCAGCTTCGGTCGGGGGGCCGCCTACGAGCAGTACTTC	-	TRBV11-2	15	TRBJ2-7	-
CASSLSAGALQETQYF	TGCGCCAGCAGCCTTTCAGCGGGGGCCTTACAAGAGACCCAGTACTTC	-	TRBV4-1	16	TRBJ2-5	TRBD2
CASSLDRGEQFF	TGCGCCAGCAGCCTGGACAGGGGGGAGCAGTTCTTC	-	TRBV4-3	12	TRBJ2-1	TRBD1
CASSRGSMNTGELFF	TGTGCTAGCAGCCGCGGGTCAATGAACACCGGGGAGCTGTTTTTT	-	TRBV7-7	15	TRBJ2-2	-
CSVETKGTARYEQYF	TGCAGCGTTGAAACCAAAGGGACAGCGCGTTACGAGCAGTACTTC	-	TRBV29-1	15	TRBJ2-7	TRBD1
CSVMGHLTGYTF	TGCAGCGTTATGGGGCATTTAACGGGCTACACCTTC	once	TRBV29-1	12	TRBJ1-2	-
CASSQQRAGGKNTIYF	TGCGCCAGCAGCCAACAACGAGCGGGAGGAAAAAACACCATATATTTT	-	TRBV4-1	16	TRBJ1-3	-
CASSLDRSSYEQYF	TGTGCCAGCAGCTTAGACAGGTCTTCCTACGAGCAGTACTTC	once	TRBV7-9	14	TRBJ2-7	-
CASSSGGIFTDTQYF	TGTGCCAGCAGTTCGGGGGGGATCTTCACAGATACGCAGTATTTT	-	TRBV7-2	15	TRBJ2-3	TRBD2
CSVFQGSYGYTF	TGCAGCGTCTTCCAGGGATCCTATGGCTACACCTTC	-	TRBV29-1	12	TRBJ1-2	-
CASSMKQGAAKNIQYF	TGTGCCAGTAGTATGAAACAGGGGGCAGCCAAAAACATTCAGTACTTC	-	TRBV19	16	TRBJ2-4	TRBD1
CASSMGQGAYEQYF	TGTGCCAGCAGCATGGGACAGGGGGCCTACGAGCAGTACTTC	once	TRBV9	14	TRBJ2-7	TRBD1
CASCELDRYEQYF	TGTGCCAGCTGCGAACTAGATAGGTACGAGCAGTACTTC	-	TRBV6-6	13	TRBJ2-7	-
CASSSNSDRGLETQYF	TGCGCCAGCAGCAGTAATTCGGACAGGGGGCTGGAGACCCAGTACTTC	-	TRBV5-1	16	TRBJ2-5	TRBD1